These 23 T cell receptor beta chains were sequenced from one sample in a study of blood T cell repertoires in COVID-19. TCRdb's copy holds only in-frame clones and misses some; the assay was immunoSEQ multiplex PCR. The sample lists 150,000 to 200,000 clones, around 85% occurring once. Sequenced material: peripheral blood. The source of these receptors is a human donor with acute or convalescent COVID-19. The donor label of this sample is uncertain.

This clone appeared once. The chain links TRBV5-1 to TRBJ1-5; D may be TRBD1 (5 bases). The CDR3 spans 14 residues. The V end lost 1 base, the J end lost 6 bases, and 11 bases lay between the germline ends. The germline V gene has CDR1 SGHRS and CDR2 YFSETQ. For the CDR3, the DNA is TGCGCCAGCAGCTTGACCGGGCAGGGTCAGCCCCAGCATTTT. Translating it yields CASSLTGQGQPQHF.

The chain is built from TRBV15 and TRBJ1-1; the D is unclear. This CDR3 comprises 16 residues. Germline V gives CDR1 LNHNV, CDR2 YYDKDF (reference sequence). Trimming removed 0 bases from V and 1 base from J, with 12 bases in between. This CDR3 reads CATSRDLGRPNTEAFF. DNA for the CDR3: TGTGCCACCAGCAGAGATTTAGGCAGGCCGAACACTGAAGCTTTCTTT.

This clone appeared a single time. The rearrangement links TRBV18 to TRBJ1-4, with 11 bases that match TRBD1. Looked up from germline, CDR1 is KGHSH and CDR2 is LQKENI. CDR3 length equals 18 residues. J gave up 0 bases and V 1 base, and 4 bases lay outside the gene matches. For the CDR3, the DNA is TGTGCCAGCTCACCACGGACAGGGGGCCCTGCAACTAATGAAAAACTGTTTTTT. Translation gives CASSPRTGGPATNEKLFF.

J is TRBJ1-6 and V is TRBV3-1 (or the pseudogene TRBV3-2), with a weak D call TRBD1 (5 bases). The V gene lost 5 bases and the J gene lost 9 bases, with 17 bases spanning the gap. Germline CDR1 is LGHDT and CDR2 is YNNKEL (reference sequence). This CDR3 contains 15 residues. The CDR3: CASSIRRGPGSPLHF. The CDR3 DNA reads as TGTGCCAGCAGCATCCGGAGGGGACCGGGTTCACCCCTCCACTTT.

V and J are TRBV3-1 (or the pseudogene TRBV3-2) and TRBJ1-1, with 7 nucleotides matching TRBD1. CDR3 length: 15 residues. With 2 bases clipped from V and 0 bases from J, the junction kept 3 bases outside the gene matches. The germline CDR1 and CDR2 sequences are LGHDT and YNNKEL (reference sequence). CDR3 loop: CASSQHRGLNTEAFF. The CDR3, as DNA: TGTGCCAGCAGCCAACACAGGGGATTGAACACTGAAGCTTTCTTT.

The rearrangement uses TRBV4-2 and TRBJ2-1, with 11 bases aligning to TRBD2. Germline V gene data show CDR1 as LGHNA and CDR2 as YNFKEQ. V was clipped by 4 bases and J by 15 bases; unmatched bases: 14. The CDR3 length is 15 residues. CDR3 amino acids: CASSRRETSGDGVFF. The CDR3 DNA is TGTGCCAGCAGCCGCAGGGAGACTAGCGGGGACGGAGTGTTCTTC.

This chain joins TRBV7-7 and TRBJ2-7; 11 nucleotides align to TRBD2. V lost 0 bases, J lost 0 bases, and 1 base stayed unmatched. The CDR3 has 16 residues. Germline CDR1 and CDR2: SSHAT and FNYEAQ (reference sequence). DNA for the CDR3: TGTGCCAGCAGCTTAGCCACTAGCGGGGGCTCCTACGAGCAGTACTTC. It encodes CASSLATSGGSYEQYF.

This chain joins TRBV3-1 (or the pseudogene TRBV3-2) and TRBJ2-5; 14 bases align to TRBD2. V shed 4 bases, J shed 4 bases, and the junction held 14 bases outside the gene matches. The CDR3 is 19 amino acids. Germline V CDR1 and CDR2: LGHDT, YNNKEL (reference sequence). The CDR3 sequence: CASSRRPFLTSGGAETQYF. The CDR3 DNA follows: TGTGCCAGCAGCCGGAGGCCTTTTCTGACTAGCGGGGGGGCAGAGACCCAGTACTTC.

There are a few counts of this clone. This chain connects TRBV30 to TRBJ1-1, with unresolved D. V lost 0 bases to trimming and J lost 1 base, with 3 bases between them. This CDR3 region has 12 residues. Germline values: CDR1 GTSNPN, CDR2 SVGIG (reference sequence). CDR3 sequence: CAWSVRNTEAFF. The CDR3 nucleotides are TGTGCCTGGAGTGTCAGGAACACTGAAGCTTTCTTT.

This chain connects TRBV5-6 to TRBJ1-6; D perhaps matches TRBD1 (6 bases). Trimming took off 0 bases at V and 6 bases at J, with 13 bases between the two ends. This CDR3 spans 16 amino acids. Germline V lookup: CDR1 SGHDT, CDR2 YYEEEE. As DNA, the CDR3 is TGTGCCAGCAGCTTGGGTCCCGGACAGATTAATTCACCCCTCCACTTT. Its translation: CASSLGPGQINSPLHF.

The chain carries TRBV21-1 and TRBJ1-2; the table's TRBD1 call for D was not verified on the DNA. TRBV21-1 is termed a pseudogene. This CDR3 spans 13 amino acids. In DNA form, the CDR3 reads TGTGCCAGCAGCAAGGACAGGATCTATGGCTACACCTTC. This sequence encodes CASSKDRIYGYTF.

The genes are TRBV30 and TRBJ1-1; 8 bases map to TRBD1. This CDR3 comprises 13 residues. Looked up from germline, CDR1 is GTSNPN and CDR2 is SVGIG (reference sequence). J gave up 4 bases and V 4 bases, and 5 bases lay outside the gene matches. The CDR3 DNA is TGTGCCTGGAAGATACAGGGGGGCACTGAAGCTTTCTTT. Residues: CAWKIQGGTEAFF.

Here the CDR3 reads CSVAVTGSGNQPQHF. The CDR3 DNA follows: TGCAGCGTTGCCGTGACAGGGTCGGGCAATCAGCCCCAGCATTTT. This chain uses TRBV29-1 with TRBJ1-5, with TRBD1 identical over 7 bases. V shed 4 bases, J shed 2 bases, and the junction held 8 bases outside the gene matches. The CDR3 is made up of 15 amino acids. CDR1 and CDR2 (germline): SQVTM, ANQGSEA.

The chain is built from TRBV7-3 and TRBJ1-1, with D uncertain. Per germline, CDR1 SGHTA and CDR2 FQGTGA. The germline V and J ends were trimmed by 2 bases and 11 bases, with 12 bases remaining between them. The CDR3 spans 12 residues. The CDR3 loop reads CASSLGGGVAFF. The CDR3 region has the DNA TGTGCCAGCAGCTTAGGCGGAGGCGTCGCTTTCTTT.

V and J are TRBV18 and TRBJ1-4; TRBD1 matches at 9 bases. V shed 3 bases, J shed 4 bases, and the junction held 9 bases outside the gene matches. The germline CDR1 and CDR2 sequences are KGHSH and LQKENI. This CDR3 is built from 17 residues. The CDR3 sequence is CASSPSPGQGYNEKLFF. CDR3 nucleotides: TGTGCCAGCTCACCCTCGCCGGGACAGGGTTATAATGAAAAACTGTTTTTT.

The CDR3 is CASSIQLAVYNEQFF. CDR3 in DNA: TGTGCCAGTAGTATACAACTAGCGGTCTACAATGAGCAGTTCTTC. This sequence joins TRBV19 and TRBJ2-1; TRBD2 matches at 8 bases. Germline V gives CDR1 LNHDA, CDR2 SQIVND (reference sequence). The CDR3 has 15 residues. The V and J ends lost 2 bases and 3 bases, in that order; junction bases with no gene match: 3.

With regard to this clone: A read error may account for a junction end that differs from germline. This chain uses TRBV9 with TRBJ2-7; TRBD2 aligns across 9 bases. Germline CDR1 and CDR2: SGDLS and YYNGEE. This CDR3 is built from 19 residues. The CDR3 coding sequence is TGTGCCAGCAGCGTAGGGCCTAAAGCTCGAGCTAGCGGGACCTACGAGCAATACTTC. Translated, it gives CASSVGPKARASGTYEQYF.

V is TRBV27 and J is TRBJ2-2; TRBD2 aligns across 12 bases. Germline V gene sequence: CDR1 MNHEY, CDR2 SMNVEV (reference sequence). CDR3 length: 16 residues. V shed 6 bases and J 6 bases; nucleotides not matched to a gene: 8. The CDR3 nucleotides read TGTGCCAGCAGGCGTACTAGCGGGGGGAAACCCGGGGAGCTGTTTTTT. Translating it yields CASRRTSGGKPGELFF.

This clone was observed a single time. J is TRBJ1-1 and V is TRBV7-6, with 7 nucleotides matching TRBD1. The V gene end was trimmed by 5 bases and the J gene end by 3 bases; junction bases not matched to a gene: 12. This CDR3 contains 16 residues. From germline, CDR1 is SGHVS and CDR2 FNYEAQ. The chain's CDR3 is CASSPQTGEVDTEAFF. For the CDR3, the DNA is TGTGCCAGCAGCCCCCAAACAGGGGAGGTGGACACTGAAGCTTTCTTT.

The chain links TRBV10-2 to TRBJ2-4, with TRBD2 matching over 7 bases. Germline V gives CDR1 WSHSY, CDR2 SAAADI. This CDR3 spans 13 amino acids. V lost 4 bases to trimming and J lost 5 bases; unmatched junction nucleotides: 2. CDR3 bases: TGCGCCAGCAGTGCGGGGGGTGAAAACATTCAGTACTTC. Translating gives CASSAGGENIQYF.

The CDR3 DNA is TGTGCCAGCAGTGGGCGGAGGGGTGAAAAACTGTTTTTT. This encodes CASSGRRGEKLFF. This chain connects TRBV2 to TRBJ1-4, with a tentative D call TRBD1 (5 bases). The CDR3 runs to 13 residues. V gave up 4 bases and J gave up 7 bases, with 10 bases separating them. Germline CDR1 is SNHLY and CDR2 is FYNNEI.

The chain employs TRBV2 and TRBJ1-4; D is unclear. With 7 bases removed from V and 6 bases from J, the gap between germline ends came to 9 bases. The V gene's germline CDR1 is SNHLY and CDR2 FYNNEI. The CDR3 spans 12 residues. The CDR3 loop reads CASKEEYEKLFF. DNA for the CDR3: TGTGCCAGCAAGGAGGAGTATGAAAAACTGTTTTTT. The complete variable domain, with remaining parts taken from reference TRBV2 and TRBJ1-4, reads EPEVTQTPSHQVTQMGQEVILRCVPISNHLYFYWYRQILGQKVEFLVSFYNNEISEKSEIFDDQFSVERPDGSNFTLKIRSTKLEDSAMYFCASKEEYEKLFFGSGTQLSVL.

J is TRBJ1-2 and V is TRBV4-2; TRBD1 matches 12 bases. The CDR3 runs 18 residues. J gave up 2 bases and V 0 bases, and 7 bases lay outside the gene matches. Germline lookup yields CDR1 LGHNA and CDR2 YNFKEQ. CDR3 residues: CASSQDSGQGAANYGYTF. In DNA, the CDR3 is TGTGCCAGCAGCCAAGATTCGGGACAGGGGGCCGCGAACTATGGCTACACCTTC.